Listed below are T cell receptor beta chains from one sample, sequenced in a study of control samples from healthy donors and cancer patients. Sequencing was performed with immunoSEQ multiplex PCR; in TCRdb, only in-frame clones are kept and a portion is missing. Among under 40,000 clones listed, 83% were seen once. What was sequenced was PBMCs. The source is a woman aged 55-70 years with lung cancer. The CDR3 runs from the conserved cysteine through the conserved F or W. Each record gives: CDR3 DNA, CDR3 protein, J gene, V gene, clone size, D gene. D genes are given only for firm matches. Some rows have no size entry. The others give once, few or many, or a class for an expanded clone.

CDR3nt: TGTGCCAGCCGGGGGTCAAATGAAAAACTGTTTTTT
CDR3aa: CASRGSNEKLFF
j_gene: TRBJ1-4
v_gene: TRBV2
abundance: NA
d_gene: NA

CDR3nt: TGTGCCTGGAGTAGGCAGCAAGCTAACTATGGCTACACCTTC
CDR3aa: CAWSRQQANYGYTF
j_gene: TRBJ1-2
v_gene: TRBV30
abundance: NA
d_gene: NA

CDR3nt: TGTGCCAGCAGCTTGAGGAGGCGGACAGGGGCTGCCTACGAGCAGTACTTC
CDR3aa: CASSLRRRTGAAYEQYF
j_gene: TRBJ2-7
v_gene: TRBV5-8
abundance: few
d_gene: TRBD1

CDR3nt: TGTGCCAGCAGCTTGGAGGGGTTTGGAAACACCATATATTTT
CDR3aa: CASSLEGFGNTIYF
j_gene: TRBJ1-3
v_gene: TRBV5-5
abundance: NA
d_gene: NA

CDR3nt: TGTGCCAGCAGCGCGGCAGGAAGAAACACCATATATTTT
CDR3aa: CASSAAGRNTIYF
j_gene: TRBJ1-3
v_gene: TRBV9
abundance: NA
d_gene: NA

CDR3nt: TGTGCCAGCAGCACGGAGGGGGGCAGGGGCTACACCTTC
CDR3aa: CASSTEGGRGYTF
j_gene: TRBJ1-2
v_gene: TRBV11-2
abundance: NA
d_gene: NA

CDR3nt: TGCGCCAGCAGCCAAGATCCTTACGGGGGGAACACTGAAGCTTTCTTT
CDR3aa: CASSQDPYGGNTEAFF
j_gene: TRBJ1-1
v_gene: TRBV4-3
abundance: NA
d_gene: NA

CDR3nt: TGTGCCAGCAGACGGACCGAGGCGGGTGGCTACACCTTC
CDR3aa: CASRRTEAGGYTF
j_gene: TRBJ1-2
v_gene: TRBV6-5
abundance: NA
d_gene: NA

CDR3nt: TGCGCCAGCAGCTTGTTTGGTCCAGGGCAGCAAGTAAATGGCTACACCTTC
CDR3aa: CASSLFGPGQQVNGYTF
j_gene: TRBJ1-2
v_gene: TRBV5-1
abundance: NA
d_gene: NA

CDR3nt: TGCAGCGTCGTAACCCCAGGGGGCTGGGACTATGGCTACACCTTC
CDR3aa: CSVVTPGGWDYGYTF
j_gene: TRBJ1-2
v_gene: TRBV29-1
abundance: NA
d_gene: TRBD1

CDR3nt: TGTGCCAGCAGCCCCGAGGGGGCGGTAAATTCACCCCTCCACTTT
CDR3aa: CASSPEGAVNSPLHF
j_gene: TRBJ1-6
v_gene: TRBV5-4
abundance: NA
d_gene: TRBD1

CDR3nt: TGTGCCAGCAGTCGGGGGCCAGGGAGGGACCGGTATTTT
CDR3aa: CASSRGPGRDRYF
j_gene: TRBJ2-3
v_gene: TRBV12-3/TRBV12-4
abundance: NA
d_gene: NA

CDR3nt: TGTGCCAGCAGCTTAGAGTTGTGGGATAGCGGGGCCAGTGAGACCCAGTACTTC
CDR3aa: CASSLELWDSGASETQYF
j_gene: TRBJ2-5
v_gene: TRBV7-2
abundance: once
d_gene: TRBD2

CDR3nt: TGTGCCAGCAGTGAAGCGTACGAGGGCCCCACCGGGGAGCTGTTTTTT
CDR3aa: CASSEAYEGPTGELFF
j_gene: TRBJ2-2
v_gene: TRBV2
abundance: few
d_gene: NA

CDR3nt: TGTGCCAGCAGCCAAGCCGGAGGGGCGGACAATCAGCCCCAGCATTTT
CDR3aa: CASSQAGGADNQPQHF
j_gene: TRBJ1-5
v_gene: TRBV3-1/TRBV3-2
abundance: NA
d_gene: NA

CDR3nt: TGTGCCAGCAGCTTATTCATAGTGGGGAACACTGAAGCTTTCTTT
CDR3aa: CASSLFIVGNTEAFF
j_gene: TRBJ1-1
v_gene: TRBV7-8
abundance: NA
d_gene: NA

CDR3nt: TGTGCCAGCAAAAGCACCGGGCGGGAAGCTTTCTTT
CDR3aa: CASKSTGREAFF
j_gene: TRBJ1-1
v_gene: TRBV6-5
abundance: NA
d_gene: NA

CDR3nt: TGTGCCTGGAGTGCGGAGGTAAATCAGCCCCAGCATTTT
CDR3aa: CAWSAEVNQPQHF
j_gene: TRBJ1-5
v_gene: TRBV30
abundance: NA
d_gene: NA

CDR3nt: TGTGCCAGCAGCTTAGCGGGACAGACTTACACTGAAGCTTTCTTT
CDR3aa: CASSLAGQTYTEAFF
j_gene: TRBJ1-1
v_gene: TRBV11-3
abundance: NA
d_gene: TRBD1

CDR3nt: TGTGCCACCAGGGCGACAAGAGGAAGCAATCAGCCCCAGCATTTT
CDR3aa: CATRATRGSNQPQHF
j_gene: TRBJ1-5
v_gene: TRBV15
abundance: NA
d_gene: NA

CDR3nt: TGTGCCACGGCGGGGTACGAGCAGTACTTC
CDR3aa: CATAGYEQYF
j_gene: TRBJ2-7
v_gene: TRBV28
abundance: NA
d_gene: NA

CDR3nt: TGCGCCAGCAGCGGAGGACCCTTAGCGAGACAGGGGGCGCGTGATGAAGCTTTCTTT
CDR3aa: CASSGGPLARQGARDEAFF
j_gene: TRBJ1-1
v_gene: TRBV5-1
abundance: NA
d_gene: TRBD1

CDR3nt: TGTGCCAGCTCACCAAAAGGACAGATCGGTTACAATCAGCCCCAGCATTTT
CDR3aa: CASSPKGQIGYNQPQHF
j_gene: TRBJ1-5
v_gene: TRBV18
abundance: NA
d_gene: NA

CDR3nt: TGTGCCAGCAGTTATACCGGCTCTGGAAACACCATATATTTT
CDR3aa: CASSYTGSGNTIYF
j_gene: TRBJ1-3
v_gene: TRBV6-6
abundance: NA
d_gene: NA

CDR3nt: TGTGCCGGCCAACTAGCGGGAGTATACGAGCAGTACTTC
CDR3aa: CAGQLAGVYEQYF
j_gene: TRBJ2-7
v_gene: TRBV7-9
abundance: NA
d_gene: TRBD2

CDR3nt: TGTGCCAGCAGCCAAGGATACACAAACACTGAAGCTTTCTTT
CDR3aa: CASSQGYTNTEAFF
j_gene: TRBJ1-1
v_gene: TRBV3-1/TRBV3-2
abundance: NA
d_gene: NA

CDR3nt: TGTGCCAGCAGCCTCACAGAAAGCAATCAGCCCCAGCATTTT
CDR3aa: CASSLTESNQPQHF
j_gene: TRBJ1-5
v_gene: TRBV7-2
abundance: NA
d_gene: NA

CDR3nt: TGTGCCACCCTCGGGACAGGTCAAGAAGCTTTCTTT
CDR3aa: CATLGTGQEAFF
j_gene: TRBJ1-1
v_gene: TRBV2
abundance: once
d_gene: TRBD1

CDR3nt: TGTGCCAGTAGTATGGGCCCTTTTACAGATACACAGTATTTT
CDR3aa: CASSMGPFTDTQYF
j_gene: TRBJ2-3
v_gene: TRBV19
abundance: NA
d_gene: NA

CDR3nt: TGCGCCAGCAGCCAAGATCCCACCGCCGGGGGAAACACCATATATTTT
CDR3aa: CASSQDPTAGGNTIYF
j_gene: TRBJ1-3
v_gene: TRBV4-3
abundance: NA
d_gene: NA